This T cell receptor beta chain was profiled in a study of T cell responses to AZD1222 COVID-19 vaccine. With 4 bases clipped from V and 3 bases from J, the junction kept 0 bases outside the gene matches. Per germline, CDR1 SQVTM and CDR2 ANQGSEA. The CDR3 runs 12 residues. Clones were sequenced by immunoSEQ multiplex PCR, and TCRdb holds only the in-frame ones, with some missing. Counted here are about 100,000 clones, about 89% occurring once; the ten biggest clones make up 15% to 20%. This rearrangement joins TRBV29-1 to TRBJ1-2; 9 bases match TRBD1. The input for sequencing was peripheral blood, taken on day 0 of AZD1222 vaccination. The source is an adult in good health. DNA for the CDR3: TGCAGCGTTGGGGACAGGGACTATGGCTACACCTTC. The encoded protein is CSVGDRDYGYTF.